Below, 19 T cell receptor beta chains from the same sample are listed, as sequenced in a study of CD8+CD57+ T cells in acquired aplastic anemia (dated by TCRdb to the late 2010s). TCRdb lists the instrument as Illumina HiSeq 2000. Profiling of TCR beta VDJ combinations and CDR3 sequences used genomic DNA as the template. The public sequencing data were trimmed at Q25 with fastp and processed into clonotypes with MiXCR by TCRdb, which kept only in-frame beta chains. Entries that share a CDR3 protein sequence are merged under the most common genes and DNA. Here the sample has about half a million distinct CDR3 sequences; approximately 33% occur a single time. The top ten constitute nearly 0.85% of the sample. The patients picked for sequencing were ones in whom flow cytometry had shown an expansion of CD8+CD57+ cells. Sequenced material: sorted CD4+, CD8+, or CD8+CD57+ T cells (not recorded which) from PBMCs. The receptors derive from a human donor with aplastic anemia.

Only one count was recorded for this clonotype. This chain uses TRBV10-3 with TRBJ2-2; the D is unclear. The CDR3 totals 14 residues. Trimming left V 10 bases short and J 1 base short, with 13 bases between. CDR1 ENHRY and CDR2 SYGVKD come from the germline V gene. In DNA form, the CDR3 reads TGTGCCAGCAGCCCGCGTTGGAACACCGGGGAGCTGTTTTTT. Translating gives CASSPRWNTGELFF.

V gene TRBV30 combines with J gene TRBJ1-6, with 11 bases aligning to TRBD1. CDR1 and CDR2 (germline): GTSNPN, SVGIG (reference sequence). The CDR3 spans 19 residues. V was clipped by 2 bases and J by 7 bases; unmatched bases: 16. The CDR3 DNA sequence: TGTGCCTGGAGTCTGGACAGGGGGCAAGTTATTGTGATCAATTCACCCCTCCACTTT. Protein sequence: CAWSLDRGQVIVINSPLHF.

This clonotype was seen ten or more times. The chain carries TRBV20-1 and TRBJ1-6; a possible D gene is TRBD1 (5 bases). Germline V gives CDR1 DFQATT, CDR2 SNEGSKA (reference sequence). This CDR3 is 13 amino acids long. V lost 3 bases, J lost 10 bases, and 13 bases lay in between. The CDR3 bases are TGCAGTGCTAGGGGGACGGCCGGATCACCCCTCCACTTT. Protein sequence: CSARGTAGSPLHF.

The V gene is TRBV20-1, the J gene TRBJ2-2; the D is unclear. The CDR3 consists of 15 residues. Germline values: CDR1 DFQATT, CDR2 SNEGSKA (reference sequence). V was trimmed by 0 bases and J by 2 bases, leaving 10 bases between them. The CDR3 coding sequence is TGCAGTGCTAGAGATGGTAACAGAAACACCGGGGAGCTGTTTTTT. This sequence encodes CSARDGNRNTGELFF.

This clonotype occurred many times. Compared with germline, one end of the junction differs, possibly owing to a read error. Written as DNA, the CDR3 is TGTGCCAGCAGCTTAGGGTTGGACACCGGGGAGCTGTTTTTT. This codes for CASSLGLDTGELFF. The chain uses TRBV5-1 and TRBJ2-2; no definite D call. Germline CDR1 reads SGHRS; CDR2 reads YFSETQ. This CDR3 is 14 amino acids long. The full variable domain, in which reference TRBV5-1 and TRBJ2-2 provide the parts outside the CDR3, is KAGVTQTPRYLIKTRGQQVTLSCSPISGHRSVSWYQQTPGQGLQFLFEYFSETQRNKGNFPGRFSGRQFSNSRSEMNVSTLELGDSALYLCASSLGLDTGELFFGEGSRLTVL.

V usage is TRBV7-2 and J usage is TRBJ2-7; D might be TRBD1 or TRBD2, each matching 5 bases. V shed 6 bases and J shed 2 bases, with 17 bases lying between them. The germline V gene has CDR1 SGHTA and CDR2 FQGNSA. The CDR3 has 15 amino acids. CDR3 bases: TGTGCCAGCAGGGACCGGGGCTCGCTCGCCTACGAGCAGTACTTC. Translated: CASRDRGSLAYEQYF.

The rearrangement uses TRBV20-1 and TRBJ2-4; 8 nucleotides line up with TRBD1. The trim removed 1 base at V and 1 base at J, leaving 12 bases unmatched. Germline CDR1 reads DFQATT; CDR2 reads SNEGSKA (reference sequence). The CDR3 consists of 18 residues. In DNA, the CDR3 is TGCAGTGCTAGAGCTTTGGTGGGGCAGGGGGCGGCCAAAAACATTCAGTACTTC. Translating it yields CSARALVGQGAAKNIQYF.

This clonotype was found many times. One end of the junction varies from germline; a read error may be responsible. V gene TRBV7-7 combines with J gene TRBJ2-7, with D tentatively TRBD1 (5 bases). This CDR3 has 17 residues. Per the germline V gene, CDR1 is SSHAT and CDR2 is FNYEAQ (reference sequence). The CDR3 nucleotides are TGTGCTAGCAGCTTAGCCGAACCAGGGTTAGGCTCCTACGAGCAGTACTTC. This gives the protein CASSLAEPGLGSYEQYF.

This clonotype was recorded many times. The gene calls are TRBV20-1 and TRBJ1-2, with D perhaps TRBD1 (5 bases). Looked up from germline, CDR1 is DFQATT and CDR2 is SNEGSKA (reference sequence). Trimming shortened V by 5 bases and J by 3 bases, and 19 bases separated the two germline ends. This CDR3 region has 15 residues. CDR3: CSAGVAGPKDYGYTF. CDR3 bases: TGCAGTGCTGGGGTGGCAGGGCCGAAGGACTATGGCTACACCTTC.

V usage is TRBV29-1 and J usage is TRBJ2-3; tentative D call: TRBD2 (6 bases). This CDR3 contains 14 residues. The V end lost 3 bases, the J end lost 0 bases, and 10 bases lay between the germline ends. Germline V gene lookup returns CDR1 SQVTM and CDR2 ANQGSEA. CDR3 sequence reads: CSVDVRESTDTQYF. The CDR3 DNA is TGCAGCGTTGATGTCCGGGAGAGCACAGATACGCAGTATTTT.

This chain uses TRBV2 with TRBJ2-5, with D possibly TRBD2 on 5 matching bases. CDR1 is SNHLY, CDR2 FYNNEI, per germline. The ends were cut back, 6 bases at V and 2 bases at J, with 10 bases in the middle. The length of the CDR3 is 13 residues. CDR3 bases: TGTGCCAGCAGCGAGGGAATTCAAGAGACCCAGTACTTC. Translated: CASSEGIQETQYF.

This clonotype came up a few times. The chain combines TRBV20-1 with TRBJ2-1; D remains ambiguous. The CDR3 is made up of 11 amino acids. Trimming shortened V by 7 bases and J by 7 bases, and 11 bases separated the two germline ends. Germline lookup yields CDR1 DFQATT and CDR2 SNEGSKA (reference sequence). The CDR3 DNA reads TGCAGTGTTCGTGGGCGGAATGAGCAGTTCTTC. This translates into CSVRGRNEQFF.

Note on this clonotype: Relative to the germline gene, one junction end is altered; a read error may explain this. The chain has TRBV25-1 and TRBJ2-3; D may be TRBD1 (5 bases). From germline, CDR1 is MGHDK and CDR2 SYGVNS. This CDR3 spans 13 amino acids. The CDR3 coding sequence is TGTGCCACCAGTGATCAGGGCTACAATGAGCAGTATTTT. Translated: CATSDQGYNEQYF.

This clonotype has at least ten counts. J is TRBJ2-3 and V is TRBV2; 8 bases map to TRBD2. Germline CDR1 SNHLY, CDR2 FYNNEI. The CDR3 runs to 16 residues. The V segment lost 3 bases and the J segment 1 base; nucleotides outside the gene matches: 6. For the CDR3, the DNA is TGTGCCAGCAGTGATCCCGCTAGCGGGCGCACAGATACGCAGTATTTT. It translates to CASSDPASGRTDTQYF.

This clonotype was counted ten times or more. The V call is TRBV20-1, the J call TRBJ2-7; D possibly corresponds to TRBD1 (5 bases). The CDR3 covers 16 residues. The germline V gene encodes CDR1 DFQATT and CDR2 SNEGSKA (reference sequence). V was cut by 0 bases and J by 5 bases, with 20 bases left in between. The CDR3 coding sequence is TGCAGTGCTAGAGATCTCTCCCCCCTGCCGACAGACGAGCAGTACTTC. The encoded protein is CSARDLSPLPTDEQYF.

This clonotype came up a few times. The chain links TRBV2 to TRBJ1-6; 7 bases match TRBD1. Germline V gene lookup returns CDR1 SNHLY and CDR2 FYNNEI. Trimming cost V 3 bases and J 8 bases; bases outside gene matches: 4. This CDR3 has 14 residues. The CDR3 bases are TGTGCCAGCAGTGAGACAGGGACGGATTCACCCCTCCACTTT. This gives the protein CASSETGTDSPLHF.

The chain is built from TRBV2 and TRBJ2-5; 9 nucleotides align to TRBD2. The length of the CDR3 is 15 residues. Germline V gene lookup returns CDR1 SNHLY and CDR2 FYNNEI. J lost 6 bases, V lost 8 bases, and 13 bases had no gene match. The CDR3 spells CASGEVAGGRKTQYF. In DNA form, the CDR3 reads TGTGCCAGCGGGGAGGTCGCGGGAGGGCGGAAGACCCAGTACTTC.

This clonotype was detected ten times or more. The genes are TRBV24-1 and TRBJ2-1, with D maybe TRBD2 (5 bases). Trimming removed 1 base from V and 5 bases from J, with 11 bases in between. The CDR3 has 15 amino acids. Per the germline V gene, CDR1 is KGHDR and CDR2 is SFDVKD. The chain's CDR3 is CATSDFRLANNEQFF. The CDR3 nucleotides are TGTGCCACCAGTGATTTCAGGCTAGCTAACAATGAGCAGTTCTTC.

The chain links TRBV7-9 to TRBJ1-4, with D possibly TRBD1 on 5 matching bases. V lost 4 bases and J 7 bases, leaving 10 bases between the germline ends. The length of the CDR3 is 13 residues. Germline V gene sequence: CDR1 SEHNR, CDR2 FQNEAQ (reference sequence). CDR3 coding DNA: TGTGCCAGCAGCTCGGGACCCCCTGAAAAACTGTTTTTT. It codes for CASSSGPPEKLFF.